The next 14 T cell receptor beta chains were all read from a single sample in a study of blood T cell repertoires in COVID-19. Libraries were prepared by immunoSEQ multiplex PCR; TCRdb keeps only in-frame clonotypes and omits some of them. Of some 380,000 clones in the sample, 88% are singletons; the top ten hold 2% to 2.5%. Sequencing was done on a sample of PBMCs or T cells enriched from blood (not recorded which). These receptors came from a woman between 35 and 50 years old with acute COVID-19.

This rearrangement joins TRBV29-1 to TRBJ1-1; possibly TRBD1 for D (6 bases). The CDR3 contains 13 residues. Trimming shortened V by 5 bases and J by 1 base, and 11 bases separated the two germline ends. The germline V gene encodes CDR1 SQVTM and CDR2 ANQGSEA. This CDR3 reads CSVQQGRNTEAFF. CDR3 DNA: TGCAGCGTTCAACAGGGAAGGAACACTGAAGCTTTCTTT.

This CDR3 reads CASSWLGAQGTEAFF. CDR3 coding DNA: TGTGCCAGCAGTTGGTTGGGGGCGCAGGGCACTGAAGCTTTCTTT. J is TRBJ1-1 and V is TRBV27, with TRBD1 as a possible D gene (6 bases). The V and J ends lost 4 bases and 4 bases respectively, with 16 bases between them. Looked up from germline, CDR1 is MNHEY and CDR2 is SMNVEV (reference sequence). The CDR3 length is 15 residues.

V is TRBV13 and J is TRBJ1-2; D is uncertain. Germline values: CDR1 PRHDT, CDR2 FYEKMQ (reference sequence). V lost 4 bases, J lost 10 bases, and 16 bases lay in between. There are 13 residues in the CDR3. CDR3 loop: CASSSLTAYSYTF. The CDR3 DNA is TGTGCCAGCAGCTCCCTCACAGCTTACTCCTACACCTTC.

Remarks on this clone: This specimen includes other DNA sequences encoding the same CDR3. The chain uses TRBV5-1 and TRBJ2-7, with D uncertain. This CDR3 contains 13 residues. Between the trimmed V and J ends, which lost 0 bases and 1 base, there was a span of 5 bases. The germline V gene encodes CDR1 SGHRS and CDR2 YFSETQ. In nucleotides, the CDR3 is TGCGCCAGCAGCTTGGCAGTGTCCTACGAGCAGTACTTC. Its translation is CASSLAVSYEQYF.

This chain joins TRBV27 and TRBJ1-2; 12 bases fit TRBD1. Germline lookup yields CDR1 MNHEY and CDR2 SMNVEV (reference sequence). The CDR3 consists of 13 residues. The V and J ends lost 8 bases and 7 bases, in that order; junction bases with no gene match: 5. CDR3 nucleotides: TGTGCCAGCCAGGGACAGGGGGCTCTTGGCTACACCTTC. Translated: CASQGQGALGYTF.

V gene TRBV27 combines with J gene TRBJ2-5; D might be TRBD2 (6 bases). The germline CDR1 and CDR2 sequences are MNHEY and SMNVEV (reference sequence). Trimming cost V 6 bases and J 2 bases, with 22 bases left between them. The CDR3 is made up of 17 amino acids. CDR3 in DNA: TGTGCCAGCAGCATTTATGCGGGACTCCCTTCTCAAGAGACCCAGTACTTC. It is translated as CASSIYAGLPSQETQYF.

J is TRBJ2-7 and V is TRBV15; D possibly corresponds to TRBD2 (6 bases). V gave up 0 bases and J gave up 3 bases, with 9 bases separating them. CDR1 is LNHNV, CDR2 YYDKDF, per germline (reference sequence). This CDR3 spans 14 amino acids. For the CDR3, the DNA is TGTGCCACCAGCAGAGAGCGGGGAAACTACGAGCAGTACTTC. Encoded protein: CATSRERGNYEQYF.

This sequence joins TRBV6-6 and TRBJ1-5, with D maybe TRBD1 (5 bases). Trimming shortened V by 5 bases and J by 7 bases, and 18 bases separated the two germline ends. Germline V gene lookup returns CDR1 MNHNY and CDR2 SVGAGI (reference sequence). This CDR3 contains 15 residues. Here the CDR3 DNA reads TGTGCCAGCAGTAATCCAGCAGCCCAGGGCCAGCCCCAGCATTTT. This gives the protein CASSNPAAQGQPQHF.

This chain connects TRBV10-3 to TRBJ1-2; D is undetermined. CDR3 length: 11 residues. Deletions cut 6 bases from V and 3 bases from J, with 5 bases between. Germline CDR1 reads ENHRY; CDR2 reads SYGVKD. The CDR3 protein is CAISPDYGYTF. The CDR3 nucleotides read TGTGCCATCAGCCCCGACTATGGCTACACCTTC.

The CDR3 region has the DNA TGTGCCAGCAGTGAAATCGGGTGGGAGACCCAGTACTTC. As protein: CASSEIGWETQYF. V is TRBV6-1 and J is TRBJ2-5, with D hard to call. CDR1 MNHNS and CDR2 SASEGT come from the germline V gene. The ends were cut back, 2 bases at V and 5 bases at J, with 9 bases in the middle. The CDR3 totals 13 residues.

The rearrangement uses TRBV30 and TRBJ1-6; 8 bases are shared with TRBD1. The CDR3 loop spans 17 amino acids. Germline loops: CDR1 GTSNPN, CDR2 SVGIG (reference sequence). V shed 5 bases and J 10 bases; nucleotides not matched to a gene: 19. The DNA for the CDR3 is TGTGCCTGGGCGGAACCGGTAGTAGGACAGGGAATCTCACCCCTCCACTTT. Its translation is CAWAEPVVGQGISPLHF. Variable domain in full (rest from reference TRBV30 and TRBJ1-6): SQTIHQWPATLVQPVGSPLSLECTVEGTSNPNLYWYRQAAGRGLQLLFYSVGIGQISSEVPQNLSASRPQDRQFILSSKKLLLSDSGFYLCAWAEPVVGQGISPLHFGNGTRLTVT.

The V and J genes are TRBV7-9 and TRBJ1-6; 7 positions agree with TRBD1. The CDR3 is 13 residues long. V lost 5 bases, J lost 12 bases, and 7 bases stayed unmatched. Per germline, CDR1 SEHNR and CDR2 FQNEAQ (reference sequence). CDR3 amino acids: CASSGRGAGPLHF. In DNA, the CDR3 is TGTGCCAGCAGCGGCAGGGGGGCAGGACCCCTCCACTTT.

The rearrangement joins TRBV27 to TRBJ2-2; 12 bases agree with TRBD2. This CDR3 is built from 16 residues. Germline V gene lookup returns CDR1 MNHEY and CDR2 SMNVEV (reference sequence). The V and J ends lost 6 bases and 4 bases, in that order; junction bases with no gene match: 6. DNA of the CDR3: TGTGCCAGCAGCCGAACTAGCGGGGGGCCCACCGGGGAGCTGTTTTTT. Its translation is CASSRTSGGPTGELFF.

Regarding this clone: Distinct nucleotide sequences in the sample also encode this CDR3. The chain links TRBV24-1 to TRBJ1-2; no definite D call. The V gene's germline CDR1 is KGHDR and CDR2 SFDVKD. This CDR3 is built from 12 residues. Trimming removed 4 bases at V and 4 bases at J, with 6 bases between. CDR3 sequence reads: CATSDSSYGYTF. CDR3 sequence (DNA): TGTGCCACCAGTGACTCCAGCTATGGCTACACCTTC.